This T cell receptor (beta chain) stems from a study of shared clonotypes between healthy human individuals. For the study at large: There were three CD4 naive, three CD4 memory, two CD8 naive and one CD8 memory plates per donor. Study observations and caveats: Against clonotypes common to all four donors, non-shared ones had lower generation probabilities. Clonotype sharing across donors was expected to vary with sequencing depth.

V was shortened by 6 bases and J by 7 bases, with 19 bases between the two germline ends. This CDR3 is 14 amino acids long. Germline V gene data show CDR1 as SQVTM and CDR2 as ANQGSEA. As to this clone: Its specificity is not known.

The protocol was immunoSEQ multiplex PCR, while the TCRdb copy is restricted to in-frame clones and leaves out a portion. The data hold 2,500,000 or so clones, with 85% to 95% observed a single time. The rearrangement links TRBV29-1 to TRBJ2-1; maybe TRBD2 (6 bases). Sequenced material: naive CD4+ T cells from PBMCs. Subset defined: CD45RA+ positively selected. The TCR originated in a young man in good health. Some clones in this sample may be carry-over from other donors' samples. The DNA for the CDR3 is TGCAGCGTCATCACAGGCTGGGGGGAAAATGAGCAGTTCTTC. It encodes CSVITGWGENEQFF.